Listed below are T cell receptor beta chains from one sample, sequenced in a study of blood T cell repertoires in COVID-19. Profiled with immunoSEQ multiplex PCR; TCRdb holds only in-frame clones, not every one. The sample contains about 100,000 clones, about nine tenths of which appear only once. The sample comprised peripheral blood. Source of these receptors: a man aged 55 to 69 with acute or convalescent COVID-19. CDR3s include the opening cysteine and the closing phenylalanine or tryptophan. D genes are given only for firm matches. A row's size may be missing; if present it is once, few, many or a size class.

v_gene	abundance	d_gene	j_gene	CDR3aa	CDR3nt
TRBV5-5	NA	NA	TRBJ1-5	CASSLDSQNQPQHF	TGTGCCAGCAGCTTGGACAGTCAAAATCAGCCCCAGCATTTT
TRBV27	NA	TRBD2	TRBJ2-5	CASSFEISGSKETQYF	TGTGCCAGCAGTTTCGAAATTAGCGGGAGTAAAGAGACCCAGTACTTC
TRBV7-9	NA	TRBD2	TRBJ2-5	CASSSQGLAGGSETQYF	TGTGCCAGCAGCTCCCAGGGACTAGCGGGAGGATCGGAGACCCAGTACTTC
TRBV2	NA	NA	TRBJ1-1	CASSDPTPNTEAFF	TGTGCCAGCAGTGATCCGACACCGAACACTGAAGCTTTCTTT
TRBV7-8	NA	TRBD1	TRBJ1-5	CASSLSQGAQHF	TGTGCCAGCAGCTTGTCGCAGGGGGCCCAGCATTTT
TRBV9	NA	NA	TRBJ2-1	CASSELGAEQFF	TGTGCCAGCAGTGAGTTGGGGGCTGAGCAGTTCTTC
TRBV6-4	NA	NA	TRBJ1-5	CASRPLGGRSNQPQHF	TGTGCCAGCAGGCCTCTGGGGGGGAGGAGCAATCAGCCCCAGCATTTT
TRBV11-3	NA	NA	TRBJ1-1	CASGNGRVYTEAFF	TGTGCCAGCGGGAATGGCAGGGTCTACACTGAAGCTTTCTTT
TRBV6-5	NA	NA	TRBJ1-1	CASSNMGGNTEAFF	TGTGCCAGCAGCAATATGGGGGGGAACACTGAAGCTTTCTTT
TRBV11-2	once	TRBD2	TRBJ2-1	CASSHHRVGTSGSNEQFF	TGTGCCAGCAGCCACCACAGGGTCGGGACTAGCGGGAGCAATGAGCAGTTCTTC
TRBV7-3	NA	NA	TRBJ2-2	CASSLGASANTGELFF	TGTGCCAGCAGCTTAGGGGCCAGCGCGAACACCGGGGAGCTGTTTTTT
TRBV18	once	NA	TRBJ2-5	CASSSRQTQETQYF	TGTGCCAGCTCATCCCGACAGACCCAAGAGACCCAGTACTTC
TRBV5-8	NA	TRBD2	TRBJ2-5	CADSPGLAEPLQETQYF	TGTGCCGACTCCCCGGGACTAGCGGAGCCTCTCCAAGAGACCCAGTACTTC
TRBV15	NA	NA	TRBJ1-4	CATSRVTTRLRFNEKLFF	TGTGCCACCAGCAGAGTTACCACGCGCTTGAGGTTTAATGAAAAACTGTTTTTT
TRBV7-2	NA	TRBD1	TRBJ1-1	CASSTRQGTDTEAFF	TGTGCCAGCAGCACAAGACAGGGTACTGACACTGAAGCTTTCTTT
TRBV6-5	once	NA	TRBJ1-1	CASSYIARALNTEAFF	TGTGCCAGCAGTTACATAGCCAGGGCCTTGAACACTGAAGCTTTCTTT
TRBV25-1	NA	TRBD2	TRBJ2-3	CASESSVLAPDTQYF	TGTGCCAGCGAATCTAGCGTACTAGCGCCAGATACGCAGTATTTT
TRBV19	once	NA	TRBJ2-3	CASSIRGSTQYF	TGTGCCAGTAGTATACGGGGGAGTACGCAGTATTTT
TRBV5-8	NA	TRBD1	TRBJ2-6	CASSPTGTGGLSGANVLTF	TGTGCCAGCAGCCCAACCGGGACAGGGGGCCTCTCTGGGGCCAACGTCCTGACTTTC
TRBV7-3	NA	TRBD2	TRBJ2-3	CASSISSGETDTQYF	TGTGCCAGCAGCATCTCTAGCGGGGAGACAGATACGCAGTATTTT
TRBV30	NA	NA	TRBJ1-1	CAWTPSGSTEAFF	TGTGCCTGGACTCCCTCGGGATCCACTGAAGCTTTCTTT
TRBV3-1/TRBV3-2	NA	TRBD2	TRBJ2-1	CASSQGRTSGRLYNEQFF	TGTGCCAGCAGCCAAGGTCGGACTAGCGGGCGCCTTTACAATGAGCAGTTCTTC
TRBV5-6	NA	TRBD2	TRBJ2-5	CASRTLAGGRETQYF	TGTGCCAGCAGGACACTAGCGGGAGGAAGGGAGACCCAGTACTTC
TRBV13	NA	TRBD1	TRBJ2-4	CASSGTGRTNIQYF	TGTGCCAGCTCTGGGACAGGTCGAACAAACATTCAGTACTTC
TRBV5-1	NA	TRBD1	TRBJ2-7	CASSWRTGRSYEQYF	TGCGCCAGCAGCTGGCGGACAGGGCGCTCCTACGAGCAGTACTTC
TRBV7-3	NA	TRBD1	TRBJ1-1	CASSSLQGASTEAFF	TGTGCCAGCAGCTCTCTCCAGGGGGCGAGCACTGAAGCTTTCTTT
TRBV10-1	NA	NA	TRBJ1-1	CASSPRTALNTEAFF	TGCGCCAGCAGTCCCAGGACAGCTTTGAACACTGAAGCTTTCTTT
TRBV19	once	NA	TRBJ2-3	CASSISGGNADTQYF	TGTGCCAGTAGTATTTCTGGCGGGAACGCAGATACGCAGTATTTT
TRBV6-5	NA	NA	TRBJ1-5	CASREAGYQPQHF	TGTGCCAGCAGAGAGGCGGGGTACCAGCCCCAGCATTTT
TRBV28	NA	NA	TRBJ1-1	CASSFSQENTEAFF	TGTGCCAGCAGTTTCTCCCAGGAAAACACTGAAGCTTTCTTT